The 24 T cell receptor beta chains listed next were all sequenced from one sample in a study of blood T cell repertoires in COVID-19. Sequencing used immunoSEQ multiplex PCR; TCRdb keeps in-frame clones, though not all of them. Of approximately 280,000 clones detected, just under 90% appear once; the ten largest clones hold under 2.5%. The sequencing sample was made of PBMCs or T cells enriched from blood (not recorded which). These receptors came from a woman aged 60-70 years who had recovered from COVID-19.

This clone was seen just once. CDR3 amino acids: CASSLGTGGGSGNQPQHF. For the CDR3, the DNA is TGCGCCAGCAGCCTGGGGACAGGGGGAGGGTCGGGCAATCAGCCCCAGCATTTT. This chain uses TRBV5-1 with TRBJ1-5, with 11 bases lining up with TRBD1. J gave up 2 bases and V 4 bases, and 11 bases lay outside the gene matches. CDR1 and CDR2 from the germline V gene are SGHRS and YFSETQ. CDR3 size: 18 residues.

The V and J genes are TRBV21-1 and TRBJ1-2. TRBV21-1 corresponds to a pseudogene. The CDR3 is made up of 15 amino acids. The CDR3 is CASSKMEGTNYGYTF. CDR3 DNA: TGTGCCAGCAGCAAAATGGAGGGAACTAACTATGGCTACACCTTC.

The J gene is TRBJ1-1, the V gene TRBV3-1 (or the pseudogene TRBV3-2); the D is unclear. Looked up from germline, CDR1 is LGHDT and CDR2 is YNNKEL (reference sequence). The CDR3 is 12 amino acids. V was pared by 7 bases and J by 3 bases, with 9 bases between. The CDR3 here is CASTLGDTEAFF. The DNA of the CDR3 is TGTGCCAGCACCTTAGGAGACACTGAAGCTTTCTTT.

This chain uses TRBV5-1 with TRBJ1-2; D gene ambiguous. CDR1 and CDR2 (germline): SGHRS, YFSETQ. Trimming stripped 2 bases from V and 4 bases from J, with 9 bases between. The CDR3 totals 13 residues. In DNA, the CDR3 is TGCGCCAGCAGCTTCAACGGACTCTATGGCTACACCTTC. Translation gives CASSFNGLYGYTF.

This clone was detected once. The rearrangement links TRBV5-1 to TRBJ2-1, with D uncertain. Germline V gene sequence: CDR1 SGHRS, CDR2 YFSETQ. This CDR3 is built from 11 residues. The V and J ends lost 2 bases and 8 bases respectively, with 5 bases between them. The CDR3 region has the DNA TGCGCCAGCAGCTTCAGCGATGAGCAGTTCTTC. Translating gives CASSFSDEQFF.

This clone was picked up one time. The J gene is TRBJ1-1, the V gene TRBV5-4, with D perhaps TRBD1 (5 bases). Germline loops: CDR1 SGHNT, CDR2 YYREEE (reference sequence). With 0 bases removed from V and 1 base from J, the gap between germline ends came to 10 bases. There are 15 residues in the CDR3. The DNA for the CDR3 is TGTGCCAGCAGCTTGGCGGGGGTGAGGAACACTGAAGCTTTCTTT. Its protein is CASSLAGVRNTEAFF.

The chain is built from TRBV28 and TRBJ1-2; D is unresolved. V lost 10 bases and J 0 bases, leaving 12 bases between the germline ends. There are 13 residues in the CDR3. From germline, CDR1 is MDHEN and CDR2 SYDVKM. The DNA for the CDR3 is TGTGCCACCCTTCCCGGTGCTAACTATGGCTACACCTTC. Translating it yields CATLPGANYGYTF.

This clone has just one count. The chain recombines TRBV3-1 (or the pseudogene TRBV3-2) with TRBJ1-1; a possible D gene is TRBD1 (6 bases). The CDR3 runs 14 residues. The V end was cut by 2 bases, the J end by 9 bases, with 16 bases between. Germline loops: CDR1 LGHDT, CDR2 YNNKEL (reference sequence). The DNA of the CDR3 is TGTGCCAGCAGCCAACCCGGTACAGGGTCAAAAGCTTTCTTT. It translates to CASSQPGTGSKAFF.

The chain links TRBV5-1 to TRBJ1-2, with D possibly TRBD1 on 5 matching bases. Trimming pared 0 bases from V and 8 bases from J, leaving 11 bases between. The CDR3 consists of 13 residues. Germline lookup yields CDR1 SGHRS and CDR2 YFSETQ. CDR3 sequence reads: CASSLADTQGYTF. As DNA, the CDR3 is TGCGCCAGCAGCTTGGCGGACACCCAGGGCTACACCTTC.

This chain joins TRBV10-2 and TRBJ1-1; D is unresolved. Germline V gene sequence: CDR1 WSHSY, CDR2 SAAADI. Trimming removed 6 bases at V and 1 base at J, with 9 bases between. This CDR3 comprises 13 residues. The CDR3 DNA sequence: TGCGCCAGCAGCCACACAGAGAACACTGAAGCTTTCTTT. Translated, it gives CASSHTENTEAFF.

This chain joins TRBV9 and TRBJ2-7; 8 positions agree with TRBD1. V gave up 0 bases and J gave up 3 bases; unmatched junction bases: 5. The germline CDR1 and CDR2 sequences are SGDLS and YYNGEE. The CDR3 contains 15 residues. The CDR3 DNA sequence: TGTGCCAGCAGCGTAGGTACAGGGGGACTCTACGAGCAGTACTTC. It specifies CASSVGTGGLYEQYF.

The chain recombines TRBV7-6 with TRBJ1-2; no reliable D call. Looked up from germline, CDR1 is SGHVS and CDR2 is FNYEAQ. The CDR3 contains 14 residues. V was shortened by 3 bases and J by 0 bases, with 8 bases between the two germline ends. CDR3 in amino acids: CASSFEASNYGYTF. The CDR3 bases are TGTGCCAGCAGCTTTGAGGCCTCTAACTATGGCTACACCTTC.

The table lists this clone with a few counts. Other DNA sequences of this sample code for an identical CDR3. The chain employs TRBV9 and TRBJ2-3; D unresolved. V lost 0 bases and J 0 bases, leaving 8 bases between the germline ends. The CDR3 extends over 15 amino acids. Germline CDR1 and CDR2: SGDLS and YYNGEE. CDR3 sequence reads: CASSVAGVSTDTQYF. The DNA of the CDR3 is TGTGCCAGCAGCGTAGCCGGAGTCAGCACAGATACGCAGTATTTT.

For this clone: Other nucleotide sequences in the sample specify the same CDR3. The genes are TRBV5-1 and TRBJ1-2; 7 nucleotides align to TRBD1. Germline V gene lookup returns CDR1 SGHRS and CDR2 YFSETQ. The trim removed 0 bases at V and 2 bases at J, leaving 1 base unmatched. This CDR3 contains 14 residues. For the CDR3, the DNA is TGCGCCAGCAGCTTGGAAGGGGGCAACTATGGCTACACCTTC. Translated: CASSLEGGNYGYTF.

This chain links TRBV7-8 with TRBJ1-5; D ambiguous. CDR1 is SGHVS and CDR2 is FQNEAQ in the germline V gene. V lost 5 bases and J lost 3, with 5 bases in between. The CDR3 runs to 12 residues. DNA of the CDR3: TGTGCCAGCAGCATCTTCAATCAGCCCCAGCATTTT. It specifies CASSIFNQPQHF.

This sequence joins TRBV6-5 and TRBJ2-7, with D perhaps matching TRBD2 (8 bases). CDR1 is MNHEY, CDR2 SVGAGI, per germline. Trimming shortened V by 4 bases and J by 5 bases, and 15 bases separated the two germline ends. The CDR3 is 14 residues long. CDR3 amino acids: CASSLTGTRDEQYF. CDR3 coding DNA: TGTGCCAGCAGTTTGACAGGGACTAGGGACGAGCAGTACTTC.

The J gene is TRBJ2-7, the V gene TRBV9; 10 bases are a match to TRBD2. This CDR3 has 15 residues. Trimming removed 0 bases from V and 2 bases from J; junction bases left unmatched: 2. Germline V gene data show CDR1 as SGDLS and CDR2 as YYNGEE. This CDR3 is CASSVDSGGTYEQYF. The CDR3 region has the DNA TGTGCCAGCAGCGTAGATAGCGGGGGGACCTACGAGCAGTACTTC.

The V call is TRBV10-3, the J call TRBJ1-5; TRBD1 matches at 7 bases. With V trimmed by 3 bases and J by 5 bases, 7 bases remained unmatched. CDR3 length equals 15 residues. CDR1 is ENHRY, CDR2 SYGVKD, per germline. The DNA of the CDR3 is TGTGCCATCAGTGAATCGGGCCAGGGGGATCAGCCCCAGCATTTT. Translation gives CAISESGQGDQPQHF.

This chain connects TRBV7-6 to TRBJ2-3; D is ambiguous. V dropped 4 bases and J dropped 2 bases, with 7 bases sitting between them. The germline CDR1 and CDR2 sequences are SGHVS and FNYEAQ. The CDR3 runs to 13 residues. CDR3 sequence reads: CASSYDFTDTQYF. In DNA form, the CDR3 reads TGTGCCAGCAGCTACGACTTCACAGATACGCAGTATTTT.

The chain employs TRBV28 and TRBJ1-1; a weak D match, TRBD1 (6 bases). With 6 bases removed from V and 3 bases from J, the gap between germline ends came to 14 bases. Germline V gene sequence: CDR1 MDHEN, CDR2 SYDVKM. The CDR3 runs to 14 residues. The DNA of the CDR3 is TGTGCCAGCAGGATAAGGGAGGGGGACACTGAAGCTTTCTTT. It translates to CASRIREGDTEAFF.

The rearrangement uses TRBV5-1 and TRBJ2-1, with TRBD2 matching over 7 bases. CDR1 SGHRS and CDR2 YFSETQ come from the germline V gene. V dropped 1 base and J dropped 3; count of bases not matched to a gene: 4. The CDR3 runs to 15 residues. In DNA form, the CDR3 reads TGCGCCAGCAGCTTGCGGGAGGTTTTCTACAATGAGCAGTTCTTC. It is translated as CASSLREVFYNEQFF.

V usage is TRBV7-8 and J usage is TRBJ1-2; TRBD1 is a possible D gene (6 bases). In germline, CDR1 is SGHVS, CDR2 FQNEAQ. This CDR3 has 12 amino acids. Deletions cut 5 bases from V and 8 bases from J, with 12 bases between. CDR3 amino acids: CASSLLRGGYTF. The CDR3, as DNA: TGTGCCAGCAGCCTCCTTAGGGGGGGCTACACCTTC.

The chain is built from TRBV10-3 and TRBJ1-5, with D perhaps TRBD1 (6 bases). V shed 9 bases and J shed 7 bases, with 16 bases lying between them. The germline CDR1 and CDR2 sequences are ENHRY and SYGVKD. The CDR3 is 13 amino acids. Here the CDR3 reads CAMSRDIEQPQHF. The CDR3 nucleotides read TGTGCCATGTCCCGGGACATAGAACAGCCCCAGCATTTT.

V gene TRBV27 combines with J gene TRBJ2-1; 7 bases are a match to TRBD2. Germline CDR1 and CDR2: MNHEY and SMNVEV (reference sequence). The ends lost 5 bases at V and 0 bases at J; junction bases unmatched: 4. The CDR3 sequence is 15 residues long. DNA for the CDR3: TGTGCCAGCAGTGACGGGGGGTTCTCCTACAATGAGCAGTTCTTC. Translated, it gives CASSDGGFSYNEQFF.